The rows below give T cell receptor beta chains drawn from one sample of a study of cytomegalovirus exposure and HLA in healthy donors. Libraries were prepared by immunoSEQ multiplex PCR; TCRdb keeps only in-frame clonotypes and omits some of them. This table lists some 200,000 clones. Input material: PBMCs. The source of these receptors is a man younger than 45 in good health and CMV-seronegative. The CDR3 runs from the conserved cysteine through the conserved F or W. The order of the fields is J gene, D gene, V gene, CDR3 DNA, CDR3 protein. D genes are given only for firm matches.

TRBJ2-2	TRBD2	TRBV9	TGTGCCAGCAGCGAGACTAGCGGGAGCCTGACCGGGGAGCTGTTTTTT	CASSETSGSLTGELFF
TRBJ2-5	TRBD2	TRBV27	TGTGCCAGCAGTTACCAGTTCGGGAGGGCCCAGGAGACCCAGTACTTC	CASSYQFGRAQETQYF
TRBJ2-7	NA	TRBV7-2	TGTGCCAGCAGCTTAGACCTCCGGGGCGAGCAGTACTTC	CASSLDLRGEQYF
TRBJ1-1	TRBD1	TRBV2	TGTGCCAGCAGGGTTACAGGGGCAGGCACTGAAGCTTTCTTT	CASRVTGAGTEAFF
TRBJ1-1	TRBD1	TRBV5-1	TGCGCCAGCAGCTCGGACAGGGTTTACACTGAAGCTTTCTTT	CASSSDRVYTEAFF
TRBJ2-2	NA	TRBV6-1	TGTGCCAGCAGCTATGGGCAGGGTGTGGCCGGGGAGCTGTTTTTT	CASSYGQGVAGELFF
TRBJ1-6	TRBD1	TRBV5-1	TGCGCCAGCAGCTTGGCAGGACAGGGTTTCGGTTCACCCCTCCACTTT	CASSLAGQGFGSPLHF
TRBJ1-6	TRBD1	TRBV6-5	TGTGCCAGCAGTGGGACAGGGGTAAGGAATTCACCCCTCCACTTT	CASSGTGVRNSPLHF
TRBJ2-7	NA	TRBV25-1	TGTGCCAGCAGTGCCTACTACGAGCAGTACTTC	CASSAYYEQYF
TRBJ2-1	TRBD2	TRBV5-1	TGCGCCAGCAGCTTGGCTAGCGGGAGTGTCTCCTACAATGAGCAGTTCTTC	CASSLASGSVSYNEQFF
TRBJ2-3	NA	TRBV2	TGTGCCAGCAGTCCCAGCGATGATACGCAGTATTTT	CASSPSDDTQYF
TRBJ1-2	NA	TRBV27	TGTGCCAGCAGTTCCGCGGGCTTCGATGGCTACACCTTC	CASSSAGFDGYTF
TRBJ2-7	TRBD1	TRBV4-1	TGCGCCAGCAGCCAACATGGGACAGGAGGCTACGAGCAGTACTTC	CASSQHGTGGYEQYF
TRBJ2-4	TRBD2	TRBV30	TGTGCCTGGAGCGGGGGGGCCAAAAACATTCAGTACTTC	CAWSGGAKNIQYF
TRBJ1-1	NA	TRBV6-6	TGTGCCAGCAGTTACGCCGACCAGGGTGGTGAAGCTTTCTTT	CASSYADQGGEAFF
TRBJ1-1	NA	TRBV7-9	TGTGCCAGCAGCTTAGTTATCGGGAGGGACACTGAAGCTTTCTTT	CASSLVIGRDTEAFF
TRBJ1-3	NA	TRBV5-1	TGCGCCAGCAGCTTGGAGGGGGTTGGAAACGCCATATATTTT	CASSLEGVGNAIYF
TRBJ1-1	TRBD1	TRBV5-6	TGTGCCAGCAGCTCTTCGGGACAGCTGAACACTGAAGCTTTCTTT	CASSSSGQLNTEAFF
TRBJ2-5	TRBD2	TRBV19	TGTGCCAGTAGAATGACTAGCGGGAGCTGGGAGACCCAGTACTTC	CASRMTSGSWETQYF
TRBJ2-3	TRBD2	TRBV5-4	TGTGCCAGCAGCCGGCCGGGACTAGCGGGGGGGCCGGGCACAGATACGCAGTACTTT	CASSRPGLAGGPGTDTQYF
TRBJ2-7	TRBD1	TRBV4-2	TGTGCCAGCAGCCAGTACCCGACAGGGCTCTCCTACGAGCAGTACTTC	CASSQYPTGLSYEQYF
TRBJ1-5	TRBD1	TRBV27	TGTGCCAGCAGTTTATCGATCACAGGGGGCATTGGCAATCAGCCCCAGCATTTT	CASSLSITGGIGNQPQHF
TRBJ1-1	NA	TRBV11-1	TGTGCCAGCAGCTTAACCGGGGACATCACTGAAGCTTTCTTT	CASSLTGDITEAFF
TRBJ1-5	TRBD1	TRBV10-3	TGTGCCATCAGTGAGCGGGGACAGGGGAGCAATCAGCCCCAGCATTTT	CAISERGQGSNQPQHF
TRBJ1-2	TRBD1	TRBV5-6	TGTGCCAGCAGCTTCGCCGGGACAGGGTCCGGGGGCTACACCTTC	CASSFAGTGSGGYTF
TRBJ2-1	NA	TRBV6-1	TGTGCCAGCCTTACGAGCGGCCGCAATGAGCAGTTCTTC	CASLTSGRNEQFF
TRBJ2-7	TRBD2	TRBV18	TGTGCCAGCTCACCCGTAGCGGGAACAGTCGTTTACGAGCAGTACTTC	CASSPVAGTVVYEQYF
TRBJ1-2	NA	TRBV25-1	TGTGCCAGCAGTCTTACAGGGAACGGGGACAACTGTGGCTACACCTTC	CASSLTGNGDNCGYTF
TRBJ1-2	NA	TRBV7-2	TGTGCCAGCAGCTTGGCAGCCTGGGGGGATGGCTACACCTTC	CASSLAAWGDGYTF
TRBJ2-3	TRBD1	TRBV4-3	TGCGCCAGCAGCACACGGGACAGGAGGGGTCCAGATACGCAGTATTTT	CASSTRDRRGPDTQYF
TRBJ1-2	TRBD1	TRBV6-6	TGTGCCAGCAGTTACACAGGGGCGGCAGCGAATGGCTACACCTTC	CASSYTGAAANGYTF
TRBJ2-7	NA	TRBV9	TGTGCCAGCAGCGTAGAGGGGACCTACGAGCAGTACTTC	CASSVEGTYEQYF
TRBJ1-6	NA	TRBV27	TGTGCCAGCAGTTTCTGGGGCGATAATTCACCCCTCCACTTT	CASSFWGDNSPLHF
TRBJ1-5	NA	TRBV6-1	TGTGCCAGCAGTGAGTACCGGGACACCAAGGGATATAGCAATCAGCCCCAGCATTTT	CASSEYRDTKGYSNQPQHF
TRBJ2-5	TRBD1	TRBV7-9	TGTGCCAGCAGCCTGTCCGGGACAGGGATCCAAGAGACCCAGTACTTC	CASSLSGTGIQETQYF